This TCR beta chain was sequenced in a study of human T cells and chemical hapten exposure. TCRdb itself ran the RACE reads through MiXCR, one entry per CDR3 protein. The sample lists some 300,000 distinct CDR3 sequences; around 5.5% were seen once. V was clipped by 0 bases and J by 2 bases; unmatched bases: 4. The CDR3 runs to 15 residues. Germline values: CDR1 SGHNT, CDR2 YENEEA. Indicated time point: pre-sensitization, week 0. Treatment reported: therapeutic diphenylcyclopropenone sensitization with weekly scalp DPC. This clonotype has at least ten counts. The chain combines TRBV11-3 with TRBJ2-7; TRBD2 aligns across 7 bases. The sample in question was whole blood, obtained in connection with sensitization to the hapten diphenylcyclopropenone (DPC). The sequence was collected from a woman aged 18 to 35 with alopecia areata. Some clones in this sample may be carry-over from other donors' samples. The CDR3 nucleotides read TGTGCCAGCAGCTTAGATTCTAGCGGAACCTACGAGCAGTACTTC. This gives the protein CASSLDSSGTYEQYF.